Here is one TCR beta chain with its context. The data are from a study of blood T cell repertoires in COVID-19. Whole-study context: Material from acute and convalescent COVID-19 was sourced from the United States, Italy and Spain. T cells, B-cell-depleted T cells, or PBMCs provided the cDNA or gDNA that served as material.

Original handling: How many nucleated cells were present was estimated from reference gene primer amplification. Sequencing used immunoSEQ multiplex PCR; TCRdb keeps in-frame clones, though not all of them. V and J calls and clone size follow that table, whereas D and trimming were derived from the DNA. The table lists 50,000 or so clones, 80% to 90% of them singletons. The length of the CDR3 is 18 residues. Germline V gene lookup returns CDR1 SGHRS and CDR2 YFSETQ. Trimming took 3 bases from V and 0 from J, leaving 18 bases between them. The sequenced sample consisted of peripheral blood. The genes are TRBV5-1 and TRBJ2-2; D not resolved. The origin of this receptor is a man between 65 and 85 years old with acute or convalescent COVID-19. The chain's CDR3 is CASSWVLGHLTNTGELFF. The CDR3, as DNA: TGCGCCAGCAGCTGGGTTTTGGGCCACCTAACGAACACCGGGGAGCTGTTTTTT.